The 15 T cell receptor beta chains reported below all come from one sample, sequenced in a study of cytomegalovirus exposure and HLA in healthy donors (dated by TCRdb to 2016 to 2017). Libraries were built with the immunoSEQ multiplex PCR assay. For the multiplex PCR, a mixture combining 60 forward primers for TCR Vbeta segments and 13 reverse primers for TCR Jbeta segments was used. In TCRdb, the immuneACCESS table is reduced to in-frame sequences with V and J assigned. These tables do not hold every clone; where another copy was compared, an unresolved V gene accounts for under half, and the others remain unexplained. The sample records approximately 190,000 clones, roughly four fifths of which are singletons. The ten largest clones represent under 0.9% of the sample. The sample taken for sequencing was PBMCs. The receptors shown here come from a woman aged 18-29 years in good health and CMV-seronegative.

The chain is built from TRBV18 and TRBJ2-5; D may be TRBD1 (5 bases). V lost 4 bases and J lost 1, with 13 bases in between. There are 15 residues in the CDR3. CDR1 and CDR2 from the germline V gene are KGHSH and LQKENI. The CDR3, as DNA: TGTGCCAGCTCACATGTCAAGACAGCCCAAGAGACCCAGTACTTC. It codes for CASSHVKTAQETQYF.

This clone was recorded only once. The chain uses TRBV5-6 and TRBJ2-3, with 12 bases lining up with TRBD2. The ends lost 2 bases at V and 1 base at J; junction bases unmatched: 2. Germline V lookup: CDR1 SGHDT, CDR2 YYEEEE. The CDR3 contains 16 residues. The CDR3 sequence is CASSFWTSGGTDTQYF. In DNA form, the CDR3 reads TGTGCCAGCAGCTTCTGGACTAGCGGGGGCACAGATACGCAGTATTTT.

The chain links TRBV30 to TRBJ1-1; D gene uncertain. The CDR3 sequence is 13 residues long. CDR1 and CDR2 (germline): GTSNPN, SVGIG (reference sequence). V shed 0 bases and J shed 4 bases, with 9 bases lying between them. DNA of the CDR3: TGTGCCTGGAGTGTTATACGCGGCACTGAAGCTTTCTTT. Translation: CAWSVIRGTEAFF.

The chain combines TRBV15 with TRBJ2-7; 8 nucleotides match TRBD1. J lost 2 bases, V lost 2 bases, and 5 bases had no gene match. The germline V gene has CDR1 LNHNV and CDR2 YYDKDF (reference sequence). The CDR3 loop spans 15 amino acids. The CDR3: CATSRNPTGAYEQYF. CDR3 sequence (DNA): TGTGCCACCAGCAGAAACCCGACAGGGGCCTACGAGCAGTACTTC.

J is TRBJ1-5 and V is TRBV28; possible D gene TRBD1, 6 bases. Between the trimmed V and J ends, which lost 4 bases and 6 bases, there was a span of 16 bases. Germline loops: CDR1 MDHEN, CDR2 SYDVKM. The CDR3 is 15 residues long. The CDR3 sequence: CASSSAPGEGQPQHF. The CDR3 DNA follows: TGTGCCAGCAGTTCCGCTCCAGGGGAAGGTCAGCCCCAGCATTTT.

V is TRBV29-1 and J is TRBJ2-3; 7 positions agree with TRBD2. The V segment lost 6 bases and the J segment 1 base; nucleotides outside the gene matches: 4. CDR1 is SQVTM and CDR2 is ANQGSEA in the germline V gene. This CDR3 comprises 13 residues. CDR3 DNA: TGCAGCGTGTTTGGACTAGGCACAGATACGCAGTATTTT. Residues: CSVFGLGTDTQYF.

This chain uses TRBV6-5 with TRBJ2-1, with 7 nucleotides matching TRBD1. Germline loops: CDR1 MNHEY, CDR2 SVGAGI. CDR3 size: 16 residues. J lost 4 bases, V lost 0 bases, and 6 bases had no gene match. CDR3 sequence: CASSYSTGQGYNEQFF. The CDR3 DNA follows: TGTGCCAGCAGTTACTCGACAGGGCAAGGTTACAATGAGCAGTTCTTC.

This clone has only a few counts. The chain couples TRBV19 to TRBJ1-1, with D possibly matching TRBD1 (6 bases). CDR3 length: 15 amino acids. V was trimmed by 3 bases and J by 2 bases, leaving 13 bases between them. Looked up from germline, CDR1 is LNHDA and CDR2 is SQIVND (reference sequence). CDR3 loop: CASSISNRANTEAFF. The CDR3 DNA is TGTGCCAGTAGTATCTCGAACAGGGCTAACACTGAAGCTTTCTTT.

The chain carries TRBV10-2 and TRBJ2-7, with 11 nucleotides matching TRBD2. This CDR3 is built from 17 residues. Germline loops: CDR1 WSHSY, CDR2 SAAADI. The junction had 12 bases not matched to a gene; V was cut back by 4 bases and J by 4 bases. As DNA, the CDR3 is TGCGCCAGCAGTGGCGTGGTAGCGGGAGGGAGAGGATACGAGCAGTACTTC. This translates into CASSGVVAGGRGYEQYF.

The rearrangement uses TRBV7-9 and TRBJ2-7; 9 bases fit TRBD1. The V segment lost 3 bases and the J segment 3 bases; nucleotides outside the gene matches: 3. CDR1 SEHNR and CDR2 FQNEAQ come from the germline V gene (reference sequence). There are 14 residues in the CDR3. The CDR3 protein is CASSLDRGFYEQYF. In nucleotides, the CDR3 is TGTGCCAGCAGCTTGGACAGGGGTTTCTACGAGCAGTACTTC. The whole variable domain, filled in from reference TRBV7-9 and TRBJ2-7, reads DTGVSQNPRHKITKRGQNVTFRCDPISEHNRLYWYRQTLGQGPEFLTYFQNEAQLEKSRLLSDRFSAERPKGSFSTLEIQRTEQGDSAMYLCASSLDRGFYEQYFGPGTRLTVT.

The chain links TRBV11-2 to TRBJ1-4; TRBD1 might be the D (6 bases). V was pared by 5 bases and J by 1 base, with 14 bases between. Germline CDR1 and CDR2: SGHAT and FQNNGV. CDR3 length equals 16 residues. This CDR3 reads CASSRQSGVTNEKLFF. For the CDR3, the DNA is TGTGCCAGCAGCCGACAATCAGGGGTAACTAATGAAAAACTGTTTTTT.

The chain couples TRBV29-1 to TRBJ1-1, with D hard to call. Germline CDR1 and CDR2: SQVTM and ANQGSEA. With 7 bases removed from V and 0 bases from J, the gap between germline ends came to 9 bases. CDR3 size: 12 residues. The DNA for the CDR3 is TGCAGCGCTGACACTCTGAACACTGAAGCTTTCTTT. Translation gives CSADTLNTEAFF. Filled out from reference TRBV29-1 and TRBJ1-1, the complete variable domain reads SAVISQKPSRDICQRGTSLTIQCQVDSQVTMMFWYRQQPGQSLTLIATANQGSEATYESGFVIDKFPISRPNLTFSTLTVSNMSPEDSSIYLCSADTLNTEAFFGQGTRLTVV.

This clone appeared once. Compared with germline, one end of the junction differs, possibly owing to a read error. V gene TRBV7-3 combines with J gene TRBJ2-1; 9 bases are a match to TRBD1. CDR3 length: 15 amino acids. The V gene's germline CDR1 is SGHTA and CDR2 FQGTGA. The CDR3 loop is CASSVTGGTYNEQFF. DNA of the CDR3: TGTGCCAGCAGCGTAACAGGGGGCACCTACAATGAGCAGTTCTTC.

The gene calls are TRBV7-6 and TRBJ2-2; perhaps TRBD2 as D (5 bases). CDR3 size: 15 residues. Trimming removed 5 bases at V and 0 bases at J, with 10 bases between. Germline V gene sequence: CDR1 SGHVS, CDR2 FNYEAQ. CDR3 nucleotide sequence: TGTGCCAGCAGCACGCCGGGATCGAACACCGGGGAGCTGTTTTTT. It is translated as CASSTPGSNTGELFF. The whole variable domain, filled in from reference TRBV7-6 and TRBJ2-2, reads GAGVSQSPRYKVTKRGQDVALRCDPISGHVSLYWYRQALGQGPEFLTYFNYEAQQDKSGLPNDRFSAERPEGSISTLTIQRTEQRDSAMYRCASSTPGSNTGELFFGEGSRLTVL.

This chain connects TRBV7-2 to TRBJ2-1; 7 bases fit TRBD1. The length of the CDR3 is 16 residues. The germline V gene encodes CDR1 SGHTA and CDR2 FQGNSA. The junction had 7 bases not matched to a gene; V was cut back by 1 base and J by 4 bases. CDR3 residues: CASSLVRDSPYNEQFF. For the CDR3, the DNA is TGTGCCAGCAGCTTAGTTCGGGACAGCCCATACAATGAGCAGTTCTTC.